This passage covers 16 T cell receptor beta chains from one sample sequenced in a study of PD-L1 blockade in urothelial cancer. Sequenced by immunoSEQ multiplex PCR; TCRdb stores in-frame clones only, minus some. The data show tens of thousands of clones, nearly 90% seen once. This specimen consisted of PBMCs, obtained around atezolizumab (anti-PD-L1) treatment. All receptors derive from a man in his sixties with urothelial cancer.

The rearrangement links TRBV4-1 to TRBJ2-5; 7 nucleotides match TRBD1. Trimming cost V 2 bases and J 5 bases; bases outside gene matches: 2. Germline loops: CDR1 MGHRA, CDR2 YSYEKL. This CDR3 has 13 amino acids. The CDR3 reads CASSQRQGETQYF. The CDR3 nucleotides read TGCGCCAGCAGCCAACGACAGGGTGAGACCCAGTACTTC.

The chain recombines TRBV10-1 with TRBJ2-7; no clear D. The CDR3 runs to 12 residues. CDR1 is WNHNN and CDR2 is SYGVQD in the germline V gene (reference sequence). V dropped 4 bases and J dropped 6 bases, with 10 bases sitting between them. The CDR3 DNA is TGCGCCAGCAGTGCCGGTTCTGGCGAGCAGTACTTC. It is translated as CASSAGSGEQYF.

V gene TRBV28 combines with J gene TRBJ2-5; TRBD2 agrees at 16 bases. The CDR3 is 20 residues long. Germline trimming cut 1 base from V and 3 bases from J; bases unmatched to any gene: 11. Germline CDR1 reads MDHEN; CDR2 reads SYDVKM. CDR3 nucleotides: TGTGCCAGCAGTTTATCCTCCTCCGGGACTAGCGGGGGGGATGAAGAGACCCAGTACTTC. Protein sequence: CASSLSSSGTSGGDEETQYF.

The chain employs TRBV7-9 and TRBJ2-1, with D possibly TRBD2 on 6 matching bases. There are 14 residues in the CDR3. V lost 0 bases and J lost 4, with 7 bases in between. Germline V CDR1 and CDR2: SEHNR, FQNEAQ (reference sequence). This CDR3 is CASSLAGGYNEQFF. The CDR3 DNA reads as TGTGCCAGCAGCTTAGCGGGGGGATACAATGAGCAGTTCTTC.

The CDR3 spells CASSIPRQSFSYNEQFF. CDR3 sequence (DNA): TGTGCCAGTAGTATCCCCCGACAGAGCTTTTCCTACAATGAGCAGTTCTTC. V and J are TRBV19 and TRBJ2-1; tentative D call: TRBD1 (5 bases). The V gene's germline CDR1 is LNHDA and CDR2 SQIVND (reference sequence). V gave up 3 bases and J gave up 1 base, with 16 bases separating them. The CDR3 loop spans 17 amino acids.

The V gene is TRBV9, the J gene TRBJ1-1, with D perhaps matching TRBD1 (5 bases). Germline V gene sequence: CDR1 SGDLS, CDR2 YYNGEE. The ends were cut back, 0 bases at V and 0 bases at J, with 6 bases in the middle. The CDR3 totals 14 residues. This chain's CDR3 is CASSVGQMNTEAFF. In nucleotides, the CDR3 is TGTGCCAGCAGCGTAGGACAGATGAACACTGAAGCTTTCTTT.

The V call is TRBV25-1, the J call TRBJ2-3, with 7 bases fitting TRBD2. Germline assignment: CDR1 MGHDK and CDR2 SYGVNS. After removal of 0 bases from V and 0 bases from J, the junction contained 6 bases not matched to a gene. The CDR3 is 17 residues long. CDR3 loop: CASSEYRGGGSTDTQYF. The CDR3 DNA sequence: TGTGCCAGCAGTGAATATAGGGGCGGGGGAAGCACAGATACGCAGTATTTT.

A note on this clone: An end of the junction does not agree with germline; a read error may underlie this. The same CDR3 also results from other DNA sequences found in this sample. The chain recombines TRBV15 with TRBJ1-2; possibly TRBD1 for D (5 bases). From germline, CDR1 is LNHNV and CDR2 YYDKDF (reference sequence). This CDR3 has 13 residues. CDR3: CATSRDRVYGYTF. The CDR3 DNA is TGTGCCACCAGCAGAGACAGGGTCTATGGCTATACCTTC.

The chain links TRBV7-8 to TRBJ1-1, with a possible D match to TRBD1 (6 bases). The length of the CDR3 is 13 residues. V lost 1 base, J lost 8 bases, and 11 bases lay in between. Per the germline V gene, CDR1 is SGHVS and CDR2 is FQNEAQ. The chain's CDR3 is CASSLGTDNEAFF. CDR3 nucleotide sequence: TGTGCCAGCAGCTTAGGGACAGATAACGAAGCTTTCTTT.

V is TRBV28 and J is TRBJ1-1; TRBD1 aligns across 7 bases. Looked up from germline, CDR1 is MDHEN and CDR2 is SYDVKM. V trimming: 6 bases; J trimming: 3 bases; junction bases outside the gene matches: 4. This CDR3 spans 13 amino acids. For the CDR3, the DNA is TGTGCCAGCAGACGAACAGGGGACACTGAAGCTTTCTTT. As protein: CASRRTGDTEAFF.

The rearrangement joins TRBV7-6 to TRBJ2-3; TRBD2 matches at 7 bases. This CDR3 is built from 17 residues. Per germline, CDR1 SGHVS and CDR2 FNYEAQ. V lost 4 bases, J lost 3 bases, and 13 bases stayed unmatched. The CDR3, as DNA: TGTGCCAGCAGCTCCCGTGGGGGGGTACGACTTACAGATACGCAGTATTTT. Translation: CASSSRGGVRLTDTQYF. Full variable domain (rest looked up from reference TRBV7-6 and TRBJ2-3): GAGVSQSPRYKVTKRGQDVALRCDPISGHVSLYWYRQALGQGPEFLTYFNYEAQQDKSGLPNDRFSAERPEGSISTLTIQRTEQRDSAMYRCASSSRGGVRLTDTQYFGPGTRLTVL.

The chain joins TRBV9 to TRBJ2-5; 8 nucleotides align to TRBD1. This CDR3 region has 15 residues. Germline trimming cut 3 bases from V and 5 bases from J; bases unmatched to any gene: 9. Looked up from germline, CDR1 is SGDLS and CDR2 is YYNGEE. CDR3 coding DNA: TGTGCCAGCAGCGCTTCGGACAGGGTAGGGGAGACCCAGTACTTC. The encoded protein is CASSASDRVGETQYF.

The genes are TRBV9 and TRBJ1-2; no definite D call. CDR1 and CDR2 from the germline V gene are SGDLS and YYNGEE. CDR3 size: 15 residues. Trimming pared 4 bases from V and 0 bases from J, leaving 13 bases between. CDR3 amino acids: CASSPHPEANYGYTF. For the CDR3, the DNA is TGTGCCAGCAGCCCTCACCCCGAGGCTAACTATGGCTACACCTTC. Full variable domain (rest looked up from reference TRBV9 and TRBJ1-2): DSGVTQTPKHLITATGQRVTLRCSPRSGDLSVYWYQQSLDQGLQFLIQYYNGEERAKGNILERFSAQQFPDLHSELNLSSLELGDSALYFCASSPHPEANYGYTFGSGTRLTVV.

There are a few counts of this clone. In DNA, the CDR3 is TGTGCCAGCAGGGAATTAGCGGGTAATCAGCCCCAGCATTTT. It yields the protein CASRELAGNQPQHF. This chain links TRBV2 with TRBJ1-5; D unclear. V was pared by 6 bases and J by 4 bases, with 13 bases between. Germline V lookup: CDR1 SNHLY, CDR2 FYNNEI. CDR3 size: 14 residues.

This chain uses TRBV7-2 with TRBJ2-6; no clear D. Germline assignment: CDR1 SGHTA and CDR2 FQGNSA. The CDR3 runs 15 residues. Trimming removed 0 bases from V and 0 bases from J, with 3 bases in between. The CDR3 region is CASSLARSGANVLTF. The DNA for the CDR3 is TGTGCCAGCAGCTTAGCCCGCTCTGGGGCCAACGTCCTGACTTTC.

The chain uses TRBV7-6 and TRBJ1-2; D gene uncertain. Trimming cost V 8 bases and J 3 bases, with 10 bases left between them. The CDR3 has 12 amino acids. CDR1 is SGHVS and CDR2 is FNYEAQ in the germline V gene. CDR3 region: CASGSRDYGYTF. The CDR3 DNA reads as TGTGCCAGCGGGAGTCGGGACTATGGCTACACCTTC.